The rows below give T cell receptor beta chains drawn from one sample of a study of T cell responses to AZD1222 COVID-19 vaccine. Sequencing was performed with immunoSEQ multiplex PCR; in TCRdb, only in-frame clones are kept and a portion is missing. The repertoire holds 130,000 to 150,000 clones, with over 80% as singletons. The material was peripheral blood, obtained on day 0 of MenACWY control vaccination. These receptors all stem from an adult in good health. The CDR3 runs from the conserved cysteine through the conserved F or W. The D gene is left open where the match is weak. Clone size, where shown, is once, few, many, or a class for clones that have expanded.

d_gene: TRBD1; v_gene: TRBV11-2; j_gene: TRBJ1-1; abundance: few; CDR3nt: TGTGCCAGCAGCAAGGGACAGCCTTTGAACACTGAAGCTTTCTTT; CDR3aa: CASSKGQPLNTEAFF
d_gene: NA; v_gene: TRBV6-5; j_gene: TRBJ1-1; abundance: NA; CDR3nt: TGTGCCAGCAGTTTGGGGACTGAAGCTTTCTTT; CDR3aa: CASSLGTEAFF
d_gene: TRBD1; v_gene: TRBV18; j_gene: TRBJ2-5; abundance: NA; CDR3nt: TGTGCCAGCTCACCACCCGCTTGGGACAGGGGACGAGAGACCCAGTACTTC; CDR3aa: CASSPPAWDRGRETQYF
d_gene: NA; v_gene: TRBV25-1; j_gene: TRBJ1-3; abundance: NA; CDR3nt: TGTGCCAGCAGTGCGGCCAACTCTGGAAACACCATATATTTT; CDR3aa: CASSAANSGNTIYF
d_gene: NA; v_gene: TRBV19; j_gene: TRBJ1-2; abundance: once; CDR3nt: TGTGCCAGTAGTACGGCCAGTCTGTATGGCTACACCTTC; CDR3aa: CASSTASLYGYTF
d_gene: TRBD1; v_gene: TRBV4-1; j_gene: TRBJ1-1; abundance: NA; CDR3nt: TGCGCCAGCAGCCAAGGTGACAGGGGAGGAGGCAACACTGAAGCTTTCTTT; CDR3aa: CASSQGDRGGGNTEAFF
d_gene: NA; v_gene: TRBV19; j_gene: TRBJ1-2; abundance: NA; CDR3nt: TGTGCCAGTAGTATGGAAGGGATATACTATGGCTACACCTTC; CDR3aa: CASSMEGIYYGYTF
d_gene: TRBD1; v_gene: TRBV5-4; j_gene: TRBJ2-7; abundance: NA; CDR3nt: TGTGCCAGCAGCTCCCGACAGGGGTCCCGCTACGAGCAGTACTTC; CDR3aa: CASSSRQGSRYEQYF
d_gene: NA; v_gene: TRBV19; j_gene: TRBJ2-7; abundance: NA; CDR3nt: TGTGCCAGTAGTATATTAGGCAGTTCCTCCTACGAGCAGTACTTC; CDR3aa: CASSILGSSSYEQYF
d_gene: TRBD1; v_gene: TRBV5-6; j_gene: TRBJ1-4; abundance: NA; CDR3nt: TGTGCCAGCAGCTCCGACAGGGGCGTTGCAACTAATGAAAAACTGTTTTTT; CDR3aa: CASSSDRGVATNEKLFF
d_gene: NA; v_gene: TRBV7-9; j_gene: TRBJ1-5; abundance: NA; CDR3nt: TGTGCCAGCAGCTTAGGACAGGGCAATCAGCCCCAGCATTTT; CDR3aa: CASSLGQGNQPQHF
d_gene: TRBD2; v_gene: TRBV6-4; j_gene: TRBJ2-3; abundance: few; CDR3nt: TGTGCCAGCAGTGACTCGGGCGGGGGGGCGGCAGATACGCAGTATTTT; CDR3aa: CASSDSGGGAADTQYF
d_gene: NA; v_gene: TRBV9; j_gene: TRBJ1-1; abundance: NA; CDR3nt: TGTGCCAGCAGCGGTCCCCTATACGATACTGAAGCTTTCTTT; CDR3aa: CASSGPLYDTEAFF
d_gene: NA; v_gene: TRBV4-2; j_gene: TRBJ1-1; abundance: NA; CDR3nt: TGTGCCAGCAGCCTCGGGACGGGGAACACTGAAGCTTTCTTT; CDR3aa: CASSLGTGNTEAFF
d_gene: NA; v_gene: TRBV6-1; j_gene: TRBJ2-1; abundance: NA; CDR3nt: TGTGCCAGCAGTGAAGCGCCAGGGACCTACAATGAGCAGTTCTTC; CDR3aa: CASSEAPGTYNEQFF
d_gene: NA; v_gene: TRBV19; j_gene: TRBJ1-6; abundance: NA; CDR3nt: TGTGCCAGTAGCCGCCGGGGGTCACCCCTCCACTTT; CDR3aa: CASSRRGSPLHF
d_gene: TRBD1; v_gene: TRBV5-1; j_gene: TRBJ2-3; abundance: NA; CDR3nt: TGCGCCAGCAGCTTGGGGGGACAGGGTACAGATACGCAGTATTTT; CDR3aa: CASSLGGQGTDTQYF
d_gene: TRBD2; v_gene: TRBV5-1; j_gene: TRBJ2-7; abundance: NA; CDR3nt: TGCGCCAGCAGACCCGGGACTAGCTCCTACGAGCAGTACTTC; CDR3aa: CASRPGTSSYEQYF
d_gene: NA; v_gene: TRBV6-6; j_gene: TRBJ1-5; abundance: NA; CDR3nt: TGTGCCAGCAATAAAGCGGAATCGGCCCAGCATTTT; CDR3aa: CASNKAESAQHF
d_gene: NA; v_gene: TRBV6-5; j_gene: TRBJ1-5; abundance: NA; CDR3nt: TGTGCCAGCGACCCGATTTATAGCAATCAGCCCCAGCATTTT; CDR3aa: CASDPIYSNQPQHF
d_gene: NA; v_gene: TRBV11-2; j_gene: TRBJ1-1; abundance: NA; CDR3nt: TGTGCCAGCAGCTTAGGGCGGGAAAACACTGAAGCTTTCTTT; CDR3aa: CASSLGRENTEAFF
d_gene: NA; v_gene: TRBV4-1; j_gene: TRBJ2-5; abundance: NA; CDR3nt: TGCGCCAGCAGCCAAGTTCAGTATAGAGAGACCCAGTACTTC; CDR3aa: CASSQVQYRETQYF
d_gene: NA; v_gene: TRBV10-3; j_gene: TRBJ2-2; abundance: NA; CDR3nt: TGTGCCATCAGTGATATACAGAAGTTAAGTTACACCGGGGAGCTGTTTTTT; CDR3aa: CAISDIQKLSYTGELFF
d_gene: NA; v_gene: TRBV19; j_gene: TRBJ1-3; abundance: NA; CDR3nt: TGTGCCAGTTCTATTCTCACAGGGTCTGGAAACACCATATATTTT; CDR3aa: CASSILTGSGNTIYF
d_gene: NA; v_gene: TRBV9; j_gene: TRBJ1-3; abundance: NA; CDR3nt: TGTGCCAGCAGCGAGACGGACATAGACACCATATATTTT; CDR3aa: CASSETDIDTIYF
d_gene: NA; v_gene: TRBV19; j_gene: TRBJ1-1; abundance: NA; CDR3nt: TGTGCCAGTAGTAAAAGGGACCAGAGAGGGACTGAAGCTTTCTTT; CDR3aa: CASSKRDQRGTEAFF
d_gene: TRBD1; v_gene: TRBV6-1; j_gene: TRBJ1-2; abundance: NA; CDR3nt: TGTGCCAGCAGGTGGACAGGGGGAGATGGCTACACCTTC; CDR3aa: CASRWTGGDGYTF
d_gene: NA; v_gene: TRBV29-1; j_gene: TRBJ1-5; abundance: NA; CDR3nt: TGCAGCGTTGGGCAGGGGAATCAGCCCCAGCATTTT; CDR3aa: CSVGQGNQPQHF
d_gene: NA; v_gene: TRBV19; j_gene: TRBJ2-7; abundance: NA; CDR3nt: TGTGCCAGTAGGGCTAGGGGGGGGAGCTACGAGCAGTACTTC; CDR3aa: CASRARGGSYEQYF
d_gene: NA; v_gene: TRBV5-1; j_gene: TRBJ1-3; abundance: NA; CDR3nt: TGCGCCAGCAGTCACGAGAGCTCTGGAAACACCATATATTTT; CDR3aa: CASSHESSGNTIYF
d_gene: NA; v_gene: TRBV15; j_gene: TRBJ1-1; abundance: NA; CDR3nt: TGTGCCACCAGCAGAGGACGCGGGGGTCTTCAGGGTGAAGCTTTCTTT; CDR3aa: CATSRGRGGLQGEAFF
d_gene: NA; v_gene: TRBV29-1; j_gene: TRBJ1-5; abundance: NA; CDR3nt: TGCAGCGTGATCCTGGGGGATCAGCCCCAGCATTTT; CDR3aa: CSVILGDQPQHF
d_gene: NA; v_gene: TRBV6-5; j_gene: TRBJ2-7; abundance: NA; CDR3nt: TGTGCCAGCAGTACCCCGGGCCGCTCCTACGAGCAGTACTTC; CDR3aa: CASSTPGRSYEQYF
d_gene: NA; v_gene: TRBV19; j_gene: TRBJ1-1; abundance: once; CDR3nt: TGTGCCAGTAGTATAGGGGGGAACACTGAAGCTTTCTTT; CDR3aa: CASSIGGNTEAFF
d_gene: TRBD1; v_gene: TRBV5-1; j_gene: TRBJ2-7; abundance: NA; CDR3nt: TGCGCCAGCAGCTTGGGTGGGACAGGGCGAGGCTCCTACGAGCAGTACTTC; CDR3aa: CASSLGGTGRGSYEQYF
d_gene: NA; v_gene: TRBV20-1; j_gene: TRBJ2-7; abundance: NA; CDR3nt: TGCAGTGCTAGTGGGGGCAGGGTGGAAGAGCAGTACTTC; CDR3aa: CSASGGRVEEQYF
d_gene: NA; v_gene: TRBV5-1; j_gene: TRBJ1-1; abundance: NA; CDR3nt: TGCGCCAGCAGCTGGAGGCTGGAAATGCCCATAGCTTTCTTT; CDR3aa: CASSWRLEMPIAFF
d_gene: NA; v_gene: TRBV4-2; j_gene: TRBJ1-1; abundance: NA; CDR3nt: TGTGCCAGCAGCCAATCTTCGGGGAGAGTGAACACTGAAGCTTTCTTT; CDR3aa: CASSQSSGRVNTEAFF
d_gene: NA; v_gene: TRBV2; j_gene: TRBJ1-1; abundance: NA; CDR3nt: TGTGCCAGCAGTGATGGCCGAGCCCTGAACACTGAAGCTTTCTTT; CDR3aa: CASSDGRALNTEAFF